The source of this T cell receptor (beta chain) is a study of blood T cell repertoires in COVID-19. Study-wide background: Sources were T cells, B-cell-depleted T cells, or PBMCs; the material itself was cDNA or gDNA.

The study recruited people aged about 18 to 95 years across approximately 24 US areas. Among Cohort 3 donors, those recovered had two negative PCRs, clearance, or symptom resolution. As processed by the authors: For nucleated cells, counts were estimated from reference gene primer amplification. TCRdb's table, derived via immunoSEQ multiplex PCR, lists solely in-frame clones and lacks some. V and J calls and clone size are as listed in that table; D and trimming were resolved from the DNA. The sample includes a few hundred thousand clones, less than 90% of them seen just once. The source is a woman younger than 45 who had recovered from COVID-19. The sample taken for sequencing was PBMCs or T cells enriched from blood (not recorded which).

CDR3 in DNA: TGTGCCAGCAGCCTGACAGCGGGGGCCGGGGCAGATACGCAGTATTTT. Translating gives CASSLTAGAGADTQYF. The V call is TRBV7-2, the J call TRBJ2-3; TRBD2 matches at 8 bases. The CDR3 is 16 residues long. Germline loops: CDR1 SGHTA, CDR2 FQGNSA. V was pared by 5 bases and J by 4 bases, with 11 bases of the junction left unmatched.